The T cell receptor (beta chain) described here comes from a study of shared clonotypes between healthy human individuals. Germline lookup yields CDR1 SQVTM and CDR2 ANQGSEA. This CDR3 has 12 residues. The ends lost 1 base at V and 8 bases at J; junction bases unmatched: 3. Clones were sequenced by immunoSEQ multiplex PCR, and TCRdb holds only the in-frame ones, with some missing. Here the sample spans about 1.5 million clones, 98% being singletons. The J gene is TRBJ1-2, the V gene TRBV29-1; 8 bases agree with TRBD1. Sequencing was carried out using naive CD4+ T cells sorted from blood. The sample's subset: CD45RA+ positively selected. This TCR was recovered from a man younger than 40 in good health. CDR3 residues: CSVEGQGTGYTF. DNA for the CDR3: TGCAGCGTTGAAGGACAGGGGACCGGCTACACCTTC.